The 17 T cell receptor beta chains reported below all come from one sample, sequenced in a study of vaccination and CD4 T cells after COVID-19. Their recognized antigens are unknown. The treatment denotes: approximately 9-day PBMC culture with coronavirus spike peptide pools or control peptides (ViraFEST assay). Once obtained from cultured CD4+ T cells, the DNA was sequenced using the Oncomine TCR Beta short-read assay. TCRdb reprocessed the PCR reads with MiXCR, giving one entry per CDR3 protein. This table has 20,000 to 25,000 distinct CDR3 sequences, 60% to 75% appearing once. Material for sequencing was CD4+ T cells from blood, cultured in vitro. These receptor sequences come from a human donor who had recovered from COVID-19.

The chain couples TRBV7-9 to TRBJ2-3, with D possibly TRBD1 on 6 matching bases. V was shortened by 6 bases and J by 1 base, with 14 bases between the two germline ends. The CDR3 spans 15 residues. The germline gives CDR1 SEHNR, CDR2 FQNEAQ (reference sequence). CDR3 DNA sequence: TGTGCCAGCAGTTCCGTACAGGGCCGCACAGATACGCAGTATTTT. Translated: CASSSVQGRTDTQYF.

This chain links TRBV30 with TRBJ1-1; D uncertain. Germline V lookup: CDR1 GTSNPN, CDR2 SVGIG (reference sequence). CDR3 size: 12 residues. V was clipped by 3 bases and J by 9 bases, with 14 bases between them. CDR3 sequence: CAWRRTERQAFF. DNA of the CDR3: TGTGCCTGGAGGCGTACGGAGAGGCAAGCTTTCTTT.

The CDR3 bases are TGTGCCAGCAGTTATTTCGAGGGCGGCTACACCTTC. Amino acid sequence: CASSYFEGGYTF. The chain couples TRBV6-5 to TRBJ1-2, with D unclear. CDR1 and CDR2 from the germline V gene are MNHEY and SVGAGI. This CDR3 is 12 amino acids long. Trimming removed 3 bases at V and 8 bases at J, with 10 bases between.

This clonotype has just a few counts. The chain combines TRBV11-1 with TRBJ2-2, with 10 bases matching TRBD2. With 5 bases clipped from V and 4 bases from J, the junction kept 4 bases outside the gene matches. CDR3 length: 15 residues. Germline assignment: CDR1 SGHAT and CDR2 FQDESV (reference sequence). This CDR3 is CASSPGTSVTGELFF. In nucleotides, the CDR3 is TGTGCCAGCAGCCCCGGGACTAGCGTCACCGGGGAGCTGTTTTTT.

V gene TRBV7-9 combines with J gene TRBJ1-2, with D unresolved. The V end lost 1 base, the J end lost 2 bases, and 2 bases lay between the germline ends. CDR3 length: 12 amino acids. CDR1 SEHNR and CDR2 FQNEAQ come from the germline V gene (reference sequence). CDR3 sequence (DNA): TGTGCCAGCAGCTTAGTAAACTATGGCTACACCTTC. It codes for CASSLVNYGYTF.

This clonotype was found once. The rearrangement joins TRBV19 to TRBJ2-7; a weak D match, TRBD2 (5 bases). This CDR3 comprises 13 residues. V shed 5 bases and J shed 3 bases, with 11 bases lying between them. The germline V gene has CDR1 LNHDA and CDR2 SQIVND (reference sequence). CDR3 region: CASSPHEGYEQYF. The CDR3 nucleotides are TGTGCCAGTAGTCCGCATGAGGGCTACGAGCAGTACTTC.

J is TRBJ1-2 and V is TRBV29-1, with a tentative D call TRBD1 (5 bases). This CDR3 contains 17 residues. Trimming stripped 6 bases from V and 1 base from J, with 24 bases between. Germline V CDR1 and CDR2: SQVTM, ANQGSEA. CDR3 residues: CSVSGVAGTNLNYGYTF. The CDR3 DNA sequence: TGCAGCGTGTCGGGGGTTGCAGGAACTAATCTTAACTATGGCTACACCTTC.

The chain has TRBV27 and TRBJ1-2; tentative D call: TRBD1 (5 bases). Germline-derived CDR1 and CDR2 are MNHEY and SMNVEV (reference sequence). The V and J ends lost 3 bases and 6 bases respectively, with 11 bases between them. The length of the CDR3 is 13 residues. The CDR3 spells CASSFGGRNGYTF. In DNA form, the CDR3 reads TGTGCCAGCAGTTTTGGGGGACGGAATGGCTACACCTTC.

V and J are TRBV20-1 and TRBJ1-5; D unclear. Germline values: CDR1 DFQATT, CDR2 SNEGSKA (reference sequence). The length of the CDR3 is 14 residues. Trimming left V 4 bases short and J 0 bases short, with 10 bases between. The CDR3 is CSATSAYSNQPQHF. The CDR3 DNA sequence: TGCAGTGCTACTTCAGCTTATAGCAATCAGCCCCAGCATTTT.

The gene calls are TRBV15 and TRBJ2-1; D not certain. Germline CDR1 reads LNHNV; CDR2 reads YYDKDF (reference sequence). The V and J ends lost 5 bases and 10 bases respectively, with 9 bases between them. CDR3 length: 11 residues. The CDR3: CATSVESEQFF. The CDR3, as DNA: TGTGCCACCAGCGTTGAGAGCGAGCAGTTCTTC.

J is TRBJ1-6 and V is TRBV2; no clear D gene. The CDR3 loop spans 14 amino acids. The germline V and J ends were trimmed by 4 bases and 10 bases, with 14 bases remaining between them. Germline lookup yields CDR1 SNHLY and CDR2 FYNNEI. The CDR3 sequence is CASSVTVGGSPLHF. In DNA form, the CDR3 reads TGTGCCAGCAGTGTTACAGTGGGTGGATCACCCCTCCACTTT.

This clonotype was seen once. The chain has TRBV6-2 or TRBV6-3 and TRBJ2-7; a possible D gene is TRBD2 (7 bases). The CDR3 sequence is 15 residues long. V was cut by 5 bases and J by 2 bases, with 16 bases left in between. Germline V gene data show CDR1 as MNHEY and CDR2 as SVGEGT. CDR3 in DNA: TGTGCCAGCAGTCCCCAGGCGGGGGCTACCTACGAGCAGTACTTC. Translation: CASSPQAGATYEQYF.

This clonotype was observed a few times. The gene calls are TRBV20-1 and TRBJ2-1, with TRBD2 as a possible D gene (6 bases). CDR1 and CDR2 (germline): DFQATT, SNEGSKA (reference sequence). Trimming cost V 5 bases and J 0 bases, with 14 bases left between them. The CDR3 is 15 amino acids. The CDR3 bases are TGCAGTGCTGCTTTAGCGGAGAGCTCCTACAATGAGCAGTTCTTC. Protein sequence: CSAALAESSYNEQFF.

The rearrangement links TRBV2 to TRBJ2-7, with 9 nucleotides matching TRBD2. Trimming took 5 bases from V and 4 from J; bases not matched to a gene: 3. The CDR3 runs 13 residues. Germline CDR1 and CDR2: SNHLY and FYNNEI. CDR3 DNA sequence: TGTGCCAGCAGTAATAGCGGGAGTTACGAGCAGTACTTC. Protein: CASSNSGSYEQYF.

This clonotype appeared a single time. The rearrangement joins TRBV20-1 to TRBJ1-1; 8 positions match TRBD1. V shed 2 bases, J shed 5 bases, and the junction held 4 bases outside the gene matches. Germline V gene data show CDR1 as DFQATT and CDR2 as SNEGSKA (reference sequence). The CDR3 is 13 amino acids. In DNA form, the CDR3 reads TGCAGTGCTAGACAGGGGGCGGTTACTGAAGCTTTCTTT. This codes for CSARQGAVTEAFF.

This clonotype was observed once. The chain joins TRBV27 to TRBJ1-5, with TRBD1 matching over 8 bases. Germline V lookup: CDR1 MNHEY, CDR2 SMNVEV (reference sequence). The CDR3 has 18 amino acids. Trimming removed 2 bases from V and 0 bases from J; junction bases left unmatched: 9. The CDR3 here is CASSLRGTGEYSNQPQHF. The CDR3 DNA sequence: TGTGCCAGCAGTTTAAGAGGGACAGGCGAATATAGCAATCAGCCCCAGCATTTT.

DNA of the CDR3: TGTGCCAGCAGCTTACTGCGGACCTCTGGAAACACCATATATTTT. It specifies CASSLLRTSGNTIYF. The genes are TRBV7-2 and TRBJ1-3, with D uncertain. The germline V and J ends were trimmed by 2 bases and 0 bases, with 8 bases remaining between them. The CDR3 is made up of 15 amino acids. CDR1 SGHTA and CDR2 FQGNSA come from the germline V gene.